The 21 T cell receptor beta chains below all came from one sample that was sequenced in a study of PD-1 blockade in classical Hodgkin lymphoma. In every patient, relapse followed autologous stem cell transplantation, while exposure to brentuximab vedotin differed. Libraries were prepared by immunoSEQ multiplex PCR; TCRdb keeps only in-frame clonotypes and omits some of them. The data contain 43,000 or so clones, about 90% of them singletons. This specimen consisted of peripheral blood mononuclear cells (PBMCs), obtained at baseline. The receptors stem from a human donor with classical Hodgkin lymphoma.

V and J are TRBV11-2 and TRBJ2-2, with D tentatively TRBD2 (6 bases). CDR3 length: 16 residues. CDR1 SGHAT and CDR2 FQNNGV come from the germline V gene. V was trimmed by 6 bases and J by 6 bases, leaving 20 bases between them. CDR3 bases: TGTGCCAGCAGAAGCCTTAGCGGTACTAGATCCGGGGAGCTGTTTTTT. Translated, it gives CASRSLSGTRSGELFF.

This clone was recorded a few times. The chain has TRBV7-2 and TRBJ2-3, with 11 bases identical to TRBD2. The trim removed 2 bases at V and 2 bases at J, leaving 9 bases unmatched. Germline V gives CDR1 SGHTA, CDR2 FQGNSA. The CDR3 contains 18 residues. CDR3 coding DNA: TGTGCCAGCAGCTTATTGGGACTAGCGGTCCCCTTCACAGATACGCAGTATTTT. Translation gives CASSLLGLAVPFTDTQYF.

J is TRBJ2-7 and V is TRBV7-2; D remains unclear. The CDR3 length is 14 residues. V gave up 1 base and J gave up 0 bases, with 7 bases separating them. Germline CDR1 is SGHTA and CDR2 is FQGNSA. CDR3 sequence reads: CASSLEGPSYEQYF. Written as DNA, the CDR3 is TGTGCCAGCAGCTTAGAAGGTCCCTCCTACGAGCAGTACTTC.

The J gene is TRBJ2-1, the V gene TRBV5-1; TRBD1 matches at 9 bases. Trimming cost V 0 bases and J 5 bases; bases outside gene matches: 3. CDR3 length equals 15 residues. The germline CDR1 and CDR2 sequences are SGHRS and YFSETQ. CDR3 DNA: TGCGCCAGCAGCTTGGGTGGGACAGGGAACAATGAGCAGTTCTTC. Protein: CASSLGGTGNNEQFF.

The chain employs TRBV19 and TRBJ2-7, with TRBD2 matching 7 bases. The germline V gene encodes CDR1 LNHDA and CDR2 SQIVND (reference sequence). This CDR3 is 15 amino acids long. V shed 5 bases and J 0 bases; nucleotides not matched to a gene: 7. DNA for the CDR3: TGTGCCAGTAGTCCGCGACGGGACTACTCCTACGAGCAGTACTTC. Residues: CASSPRRDYSYEQYF.

This chain links TRBV27 with TRBJ2-7; 9 bases are shared with TRBD1. This CDR3 spans 14 amino acids. Germline CDR1 MNHEY, CDR2 SMNVEV (reference sequence). Trimming took 4 bases from V and 7 from J; bases not matched to a gene: 8. The CDR3: CASSSLGQGREQYF. Here the CDR3 DNA reads TGTGCCAGCAGTTCCCTCGGACAGGGGCGGGAGCAGTACTTC.

The chain combines TRBV29-1 with TRBJ2-5, with 7 bases fitting TRBD2. This CDR3 is built from 10 residues. From germline, CDR1 is SQVTM and CDR2 ANQGSEA. V lost 6 bases, J lost 5 bases, and 0 bases stayed unmatched. The CDR3 reads CSVGGETQYF. The CDR3 coding sequence is TGCAGCGTGGGGGGGGAGACCCAGTACTTC. The complete variable domain, with remaining parts taken from reference TRBV29-1 and TRBJ2-5, reads SAVISQKPSRDICQRGTSLTIQCQVDSQVTMMFWYRQQPGQSLTLIATANQGSEATYESGFVIDKFPISRPNLTFSTLTVSNMSPEDSSIYLCSVGGETQYFGPGTRLLVL.

The chain combines TRBV28 with TRBJ2-7, with unresolved D. Trimming shortened V by 3 bases and J by 9 bases, and 15 bases separated the two germline ends. Germline V gene sequence: CDR1 MDHEN, CDR2 SYDVKM. The CDR3 length is 13 residues. CDR3 loop: CASSLGTVGVQYF. The CDR3 nucleotides read TGTGCCAGCAGTTTGGGTACAGTAGGAGTGCAGTACTTC.

The V call is TRBV6-1, the J call TRBJ2-7, with 9 bases matching TRBD1. V lost 6 bases, J lost 4 bases, and 7 bases stayed unmatched. The germline V gene has CDR1 MNHNS and CDR2 SASEGT. This CDR3 is 14 amino acids long. CDR3 nucleotides: TGTGCCAGCAGGTCACAGGGGGCCTGGTACGAGCAGTACTTC. The encoded protein is CASRSQGAWYEQYF.

CDR3 nucleotide sequence: TGCGCCAGCAGCTTGGGTTTAGAGGGACCGGGAAGGACTGAAGCTTTCTTT. It encodes CASSLGLEGPGRTEAFF. The chain uses TRBV5-1 and TRBJ1-1; possibly TRBD1 for D (5 bases). This CDR3 has 17 amino acids. V lost 0 bases and J 5 bases, leaving 20 bases between the germline ends. Germline V gene sequence: CDR1 SGHRS, CDR2 YFSETQ.

The chain uses TRBV29-1 and TRBJ1-1, with 7 bases that match TRBD1. CDR3 length: 14 residues. In germline, CDR1 is SQVTM, CDR2 ANQGSEA. The junction had 8 bases not matched to a gene; V was cut back by 7 bases and J by 0 bases. CDR3 sequence reads: CSARDRVMNTEAFF. The CDR3 nucleotides read TGCAGCGCAAGAGACAGGGTTATGAACACTGAAGCTTTCTTT.

V is TRBV7-6 and J is TRBJ2-2; either TRBD1 or TRBD2 may fit D (5 bases each). The CDR3 is 14 amino acids. Trimming cost V 1 base and J 6 bases, with 9 bases left between them. Germline V lookup: CDR1 SGHVS, CDR2 FNYEAQ. The CDR3 nucleotides are TGTGCCAGCAGCTTAGTCGGGGACGCCGGGGAGCTGTTTTTT. It codes for CASSLVGDAGELFF.

This chain joins TRBV6-1 and TRBJ1-5, with a weak D call TRBD1 (6 bases). CDR1 and CDR2 (germline): MNHNS, SASEGT. Trimming stripped 4 bases from V and 0 bases from J, with 16 bases between. The CDR3 runs 17 residues. In DNA, the CDR3 is TGTGCCAGCAGTGGGCAGGGGACTTCATATAGCAATCAGCCCCAGCATTTT. Protein: CASSGQGTSYSNQPQHF.

This clone was counted a single time. The chain employs TRBV9 and TRBJ2-7, with D maybe TRBD1 (5 bases). The germline V gene encodes CDR1 SGDLS and CDR2 YYNGEE. The V end lost 4 bases, the J end lost 0 bases, and 11 bases lay between the germline ends. The CDR3 covers 14 residues. The CDR3 DNA reads as TGTGCCAGCAGCCCCCGCCAGGGCTCCTACGAGCAGTACTTC. Residues: CASSPRQGSYEQYF.

V gene TRBV7-9 combines with J gene TRBJ2-1, with TRBD1 matching over 9 bases. V shed 3 bases and J 9 bases; nucleotides not matched to a gene: 6. Germline-derived CDR1 and CDR2 are SEHNR and FQNEAQ (reference sequence). This CDR3 has 14 amino acids. CDR3: CASSFLGQGSEQFF. CDR3 bases: TGTGCCAGCAGCTTTCTCGGACAGGGGAGTGAGCAGTTCTTC.

In this sample, this clone is medium-sized. The chain uses TRBV18 and TRBJ2-3; D call uncertain. This CDR3 spans 16 amino acids. Trimming removed 4 bases from V and 1 base from J, with 15 bases in between. Germline-derived CDR1 and CDR2 are KGHSH and LQKENI. The CDR3 here is CASSLSIALGTDTQYF. The CDR3 nucleotides are TGTGCCAGCTCACTATCAATAGCCCTGGGCACAGATACGCAGTATTTT.

The V and J genes are TRBV25-1 and TRBJ2-2; 7 nucleotides line up with TRBD1. Germline assignment: CDR1 MGHDK and CDR2 SYGVNS. J was trimmed by 5 bases and V by 4 bases; bases with no gene match: 4. The CDR3 covers 14 residues. CDR3 amino acids: CASSGQGETGELFF. DNA of the CDR3: TGTGCCAGCAGTGGACAGGGAGAAACCGGGGAGCTGTTTTTT. Complete variable domain (other parts from reference TRBV25-1 and TRBJ2-2): EADIYQTPRYLVIGTGKKITLECSQTMGHDKMYWYQQDPGMELHLIHYSYGVNSTEKGDLSSESTVSRIRTEHFPLTLESARPSHTSQYLCASSGQGETGELFFGEGSRLTVL.

The V gene is TRBV7-2, the J gene TRBJ2-2; possible D gene TRBD1, 5 bases. CDR3 length: 14 residues. CDR1 and CDR2 (germline): SGHTA, FQGNSA. The ends were cut back, 2 bases at V and 2 bases at J, with 6 bases in the middle. CDR3 DNA sequence: TGTGCCAGCAGCTTAAGGGGAAACACCGGGGAGCTGTTTTTT. It codes for CASSLRGNTGELFF.

The rearrangement joins TRBV7-3 to TRBJ2-3; no clear D. Germline V gene data show CDR1 as SGHTA and CDR2 as FQGTGA. V lost 5 bases to trimming and J lost 2 bases, with 11 bases between them. The CDR3 covers 14 residues. CDR3 in amino acids: CASSPNRLTDTQYF. In DNA, the CDR3 is TGTGCCAGCAGCCCTAATAGACTCACAGATACGCAGTATTTT.

The chain carries TRBV27 and TRBJ1-5; D unresolved. Germline V lookup: CDR1 MNHEY, CDR2 SMNVEV (reference sequence). Trimming shortened V by 5 bases and J by 2 bases, and 22 bases separated the two germline ends. The length of the CDR3 is 18 residues. CDR3 in amino acids: CASSPSPEGGWGNQPQHF. The CDR3 DNA reads as TGTGCCAGCAGTCCGTCACCCGAGGGAGGCTGGGGCAATCAGCCCCAGCATTTT.

The gene calls are TRBV6-5 and TRBJ1-4; D may be TRBD1 (6 bases). V dropped 4 bases and J dropped 8 bases, with 14 bases sitting between them. CDR3 length: 14 residues. The germline gives CDR1 MNHEY, CDR2 SVGAGI. CDR3 in DNA: TGTGCCAGCAGTTGGCGGGGGGCTAGGGAAAAACTGTTTTTT. Amino acids: CASSWRGAREKLFF.